The 24 T cell receptor beta chains below all came from one sample that was sequenced in a study of technical replicates of blood from a few donors (dated by TCRdb to 2016 to 2017). Libraries were made using the immunoSEQ multiplex PCR assay. TCRdb took this table from immuneACCESS and kept in-frame rearrangements with V and J called. Such tables lack part of the clones; where checked against another copy, unresolved V genes explain under half of the gap, and the rest is unexplained. The sample yields 75,000 to 90,000 clones; about 92% were counted once. The ten top clones hold 0.35% to 0.45% of the sample. Sequencing was carried out using T cells isolated from PBMCs. The origin of the receptors is a human donor in good health.

The rearrangement links TRBV30 to TRBJ2-7; 11 bases are shared with TRBD1. Germline assignment: CDR1 GTSNPN and CDR2 SVGIG (reference sequence). CDR3 length: 15 amino acids. The trim removed 1 base at V and 1 base at J, leaving 3 bases unmatched. The CDR3: CAWSAGTGGSYEQYF. The CDR3 coding sequence is TGTGCCTGGAGTGCCGGGACAGGGGGTTCCTACGAGCAGTACTTC. The variable domain in full, completed from reference TRBV30 and TRBJ2-7, reads SQTIHQWPATLVQPVGSPLSLECTVEGTSNPNLYWYRQAAGRGLQLLFYSVGIGQISSEVPQNLSASRPQDRQFILSSKKLLLSDSGFYLCAWSAGTGGSYEQYFGPGTRLTVT.

The chain has TRBV2 and TRBJ2-2; D gene unclear. Germline V gives CDR1 SNHLY, CDR2 FYNNEI. Trimming stripped 2 bases from V and 3 bases from J, with 10 bases between. The CDR3 consists of 15 residues. The CDR3 DNA reads TGTGCCAGCAGTGAAAGTTTGACACACACCGGGGAGCTGTTTTTT. Translation: CASSESLTHTGELFF.

V usage is TRBV5-8 and J usage is TRBJ1-5; 9 bases match TRBD1. CDR1 and CDR2 from the germline V gene are SGHTS and YDEGEE. Trimming at V came to 4 bases and at J to 0 bases, leaving 8 bases not matched to a gene. The CDR3 totals 17 residues. For the CDR3, the DNA is TGTGCCAGCAGCCGCCGGGACAGGGAGCGTAGCAATCAGCCCCAGCATTTT. It codes for CASSRRDRERSNQPQHF.

The table lists this clone with a few counts. The rearrangement links TRBV5-1 to TRBJ2-1; 8 bases are shared with TRBD2. The CDR3 is made up of 17 amino acids. J was trimmed by 9 bases and V by 0 bases; bases with no gene match: 14. The germline CDR1 and CDR2 sequences are SGHRS and YFSETQ. CDR3 protein: CASSLGTSGRILSEQFF. The CDR3 DNA sequence: TGCGCCAGCAGCTTGGGGACAAGCGGGAGAATCCTCAGTGAGCAGTTCTTC.

The chain has TRBV6-5 and TRBJ2-7; TRBD2 matches at 10 bases. The length of the CDR3 is 14 residues. V trimming: 5 bases; J trimming: 4 bases; junction bases outside the gene matches: 5. Germline CDR1 and CDR2: MNHEY and SVGAGI. The CDR3 DNA reads as TGTGCCAGCAGTCCGGGACTAGCGCGGTACGAGCAGTACTTC. Translating gives CASSPGLARYEQYF.

CDR3 region: CASSPPSTDTQYF. The CDR3 DNA is TGTGCCAGCTCACCTCCTAGCACAGATACGCAGTATTTT. The chain is built from TRBV18 and TRBJ2-3; the D is unclear. V lost 3 bases and J lost 0, with 4 bases in between. Germline CDR1 is KGHSH and CDR2 is LQKENI. This CDR3 has 13 residues.

J is TRBJ2-1 and V is TRBV5-1; TRBD2 aligns across 7 bases. Germline V gene data show CDR1 as SGHRS and CDR2 as YFSETQ. The J segment lost 9 bases and the V segment lost 0 bases, leaving 6 bases of the junction unmatched. The length of the CDR3 is 14 residues. The chain's CDR3 is CASSLATGGGEQFF. CDR3 in DNA: TGCGCCAGCAGCTTGGCTACGGGAGGTGGTGAGCAGTTCTTC.

This sequence joins TRBV2 and TRBJ1-2, with TRBD1 matching 9 bases. The CDR3 runs 15 residues. V shed 6 bases and J 4 bases; nucleotides not matched to a gene: 9. The V gene's germline CDR1 is SNHLY and CDR2 FYNNEI. In nucleotides, the CDR3 is TGTGCCAGCAGGCAGGGACAGGGACGCTTCTATGGCTACACCTTC. It translates to CASRQGQGRFYGYTF.

The CDR3 sequence: CASSMSGVQETQYF. The CDR3 DNA is TGTGCCAGTAGTATGAGCGGGGTACAAGAGACCCAGTACTTC. The chain links TRBV19 to TRBJ2-5; 7 bases are shared with TRBD2. J lost 2 bases, V lost 3 bases, and 3 bases had no gene match. Per germline, CDR1 LNHDA and CDR2 SQIVND (reference sequence). The CDR3 sequence is 14 residues long.

This clone was observed a single time. The chain is built from TRBV19 and TRBJ2-1; 10 nucleotides align to TRBD2. Germline V lookup: CDR1 LNHDA, CDR2 SQIVND (reference sequence). The CDR3 is made up of 17 amino acids. Germline trimming cut 3 bases from V and 7 bases from J; bases unmatched to any gene: 12. The CDR3 DNA reads as TGTGCCAGTAGTATCCCGCTAGCGGGAGTAATCAGTAATGAGCAGTTCTTC. This gives the protein CASSIPLAGVISNEQFF.

The J gene is TRBJ1-2, the V gene TRBV29-1, with 9 bases identical to TRBD1. CDR1 and CDR2 from the germline V gene are SQVTM and ANQGSEA. The V and J ends lost 6 bases and 8 bases, in that order; junction bases with no gene match: 4. The CDR3 contains 11 residues. For the CDR3, the DNA is TGCAGCGTCGACAGGGGGGAGGGCTACACCTTC. It specifies CSVDRGEGYTF.

V is TRBV6-4 and J is TRBJ2-3, with 9 positions matching TRBD1. Germline trimming cut 3 bases from V and 3 bases from J; bases unmatched to any gene: 4. Germline V gives CDR1 MRHNA, CDR2 SNTAGT. This CDR3 has 15 amino acids. Written as DNA, the CDR3 is TGTGCCAGCAGTGATGGGACAGGGTTAACAGATACGCAGTATTTT. Amino acids: CASSDGTGLTDTQYF.

This sequence joins TRBV7-2 and TRBJ2-5; tentative D call: TRBD1 (6 bases). The ends were cut back, 5 bases at V and 5 bases at J, with 18 bases in the middle. The length of the CDR3 is 15 residues. Germline lookup yields CDR1 SGHTA and CDR2 FQGNSA. This chain's CDR3 is CASSTPDRLRETQYF. CDR3 DNA sequence: TGTGCCAGCAGCACCCCAGACAGGCTAAGGGAGACCCAGTACTTC.

The J gene is TRBJ1-3, the V gene TRBV28; D gene uncertain. Germline CDR1 MDHEN, CDR2 SYDVKM. The CDR3 has 14 residues. Deletions cut 6 bases from V and 0 bases from J, with 9 bases between. The CDR3 DNA reads as TGTGCCAGCAGAACAGCTTCCTCTGGAAACACCATATATTTT. Translation gives CASRTASSGNTIYF. The whole variable domain, filled in from reference TRBV28 and TRBJ1-3, reads DVKVTQSSRYLVKRTGEKVFLECVQDMDHENMFWYRQDPGLGLRLIYFSYDVKMKEKGDIPEGYSVSREKKERFSLILESASTNQTSMYLCASRTASSGNTIYFGEGSWLTVV.

This clone was seen just once. This chain uses TRBV5-1 with TRBJ2-3; TRBD1 matches 7 bases. V was pared by 3 bases and J by 6 bases, with 10 bases of the junction left unmatched. This CDR3 spans 15 amino acids. Per the germline V gene, CDR1 is SGHRS and CDR2 is YFSETQ. The CDR3 DNA sequence: TGCGCCAGCAGCTCCGAACAGGGGTCCTGGGATACGCAGTATTTT. It encodes CASSSEQGSWDTQYF.

This chain uses TRBV9 with TRBJ2-5, with TRBD1 matching 7 bases. Trimming took 3 bases from V and 3 from J; bases not matched to a gene: 2. This CDR3 is 13 amino acids long. Per the germline V gene, CDR1 is SGDLS and CDR2 is YYNGEE. The CDR3 DNA sequence: TGTGCCAGCAGCGGAGACAGGGAAGAGACCCAGTACTTC. Its protein product is CASSGDREETQYF.

This chain uses TRBV5-4 with TRBJ2-7; 14 positions agree with TRBD2. CDR3 size: 16 residues. Germline values: CDR1 SGHNT, CDR2 YYREEE (reference sequence). Trimming at V came to 4 bases and at J to 3 bases, leaving 6 bases not matched to a gene. The CDR3, as DNA: TGTGCCAGCAGCCTCGGACTAGCGGGAGGAGGCTACGAGCAGTACTTC. Its translation is CASSLGLAGGGYEQYF.

The chain recombines TRBV11-2 with TRBJ2-1, with TRBD1 matching 8 bases. Trimming at V came to 1 base and at J to 5 bases, leaving 4 bases not matched to a gene. Germline assignment: CDR1 SGHAT and CDR2 FQNNGV. The CDR3 is 15 amino acids. The CDR3 sequence: CASSLVQGAHNEQFF. CDR3 bases: TGTGCCAGCAGCTTAGTGCAGGGGGCGCACAATGAGCAGTTCTTC.

The chain uses TRBV28 and TRBJ2-1, with 11 bases matching TRBD1. The germline CDR1 and CDR2 sequences are MDHEN and SYDVKM. With 5 bases clipped from V and 8 bases from J, the junction kept 14 bases outside the gene matches. The CDR3 spans 17 residues. In nucleotides, the CDR3 is TGTGCCAGCAGTGGACCGGATTCCGGGACAGGGGGTCATGAGCAGTTCTTC. This sequence encodes CASSGPDSGTGGHEQFF.

J is TRBJ2-7 and V is TRBV4-1, with TRBD1 matching 10 bases. Germline CDR1 MGHRA, CDR2 YSYEKL. The CDR3 length is 14 residues. J gave up 5 bases and V 3 bases, and 4 bases lay outside the gene matches. CDR3 amino acids: CASSQGDRGHEQYF. The CDR3, as DNA: TGCGCCAGCAGCCAGGGGGACAGGGGCCACGAGCAGTACTTC.

This clone occurred once. The CDR3 region is CASSSLDSEKLFF. CDR3 sequence (DNA): TGTGCCAGCAGTTCGTTGGACAGTGAAAAACTGTTTTTT. This chain uses TRBV6-5 with TRBJ1-4; TRBD1 might be the D (6 bases). CDR1 MNHEY and CDR2 SVGAGI come from the germline V gene. This CDR3 region has 13 residues. Trimming removed 4 bases from V and 7 bases from J, with 10 bases in between.

The chain joins TRBV29-1 to TRBJ1-1; TRBD1 matches at 7 bases. CDR1 is SQVTM, CDR2 ANQGSEA, per germline. V gave up 1 base and J gave up 2 bases; unmatched junction bases: 10. The CDR3 spans 16 residues. The CDR3: CSVEGIGTAGNTEAFF. The CDR3 coding sequence is TGCAGCGTTGAAGGCATTGGGACAGCTGGCAACACTGAAGCTTTCTTT.

The chain has TRBV10-1 and TRBJ2-7, with 9 nucleotides matching TRBD1. The CDR3 has 15 amino acids. Germline V gene sequence: CDR1 WNHNN, CDR2 SYGVQD (reference sequence). J gave up 5 bases and V 3 bases, and 8 bases lay outside the gene matches. In nucleotides, the CDR3 is TGCGCCAGCAGTGATATTGGACAGGGGACCAACGAGCAGTACTTC. Translated: CASSDIGQGTNEQYF.

The rearrangement uses TRBV4-1 and TRBJ1-5; D unresolved. V was shortened by 0 bases and J by 7 bases, with 13 bases between the two germline ends. CDR1 and CDR2 from the germline V gene are MGHRA and YSYEKL. The CDR3 contains 15 residues. The CDR3 sequence is CASSQEALRGQPQHF. CDR3 nucleotide sequence: TGCGCCAGCAGCCAAGAAGCGTTGCGGGGACAGCCCCAGCATTTT.